This record concerns one T cell receptor beta chain sequence. As yet, its antigen is unknown. The template for TCR beta VDJ and CDR3 sequence profiling was genomic DNA. TCRdb passed the reads through MiXCR, listing each CDR3 protein once. Altogether a few hundred thousand distinct CDR3 sequences are present, about a third being singletons, with the ten largest covering roughly 0.89%. Individuals selected for sequencing had exhibited CD8+CD57+ cell expansion on flow cytometry. The patients all had a severe acquired aplastic anemia diagnosis. Patient blood was sampled before any therapy had been received. Deletions cut 5 bases from V and 4 bases from J, with 17 bases between. Per the germline V gene, CDR1 is DFQATT and CDR2 is SNEGSKA (reference sequence). The CDR3 runs 14 residues. This sample is part of a study of CD8+CD57+ T cells in acquired aplastic anemia. Across the study: The average for DNA from sorted CD4+ and CD8+ cells was 3.2 ug. Study results and limitations: The study identified under 30 CD8+ CDR3 sequences shared by patients and controls.

The sequence derives from a human donor with aplastic anemia. Material for sequencing was sorted CD4+, CD8+, or CD8+CD57+ T cells (not recorded which) from PBMCs. The chain links TRBV20-1 to TRBJ1-1; D remains unclear. CDR3 sequence (DNA): TGCAGTGCTCAACTAGGCAAATTGAGCACTGAAGCTTTCTTT. The encoded protein is CSAQLGKLSTEAFF.